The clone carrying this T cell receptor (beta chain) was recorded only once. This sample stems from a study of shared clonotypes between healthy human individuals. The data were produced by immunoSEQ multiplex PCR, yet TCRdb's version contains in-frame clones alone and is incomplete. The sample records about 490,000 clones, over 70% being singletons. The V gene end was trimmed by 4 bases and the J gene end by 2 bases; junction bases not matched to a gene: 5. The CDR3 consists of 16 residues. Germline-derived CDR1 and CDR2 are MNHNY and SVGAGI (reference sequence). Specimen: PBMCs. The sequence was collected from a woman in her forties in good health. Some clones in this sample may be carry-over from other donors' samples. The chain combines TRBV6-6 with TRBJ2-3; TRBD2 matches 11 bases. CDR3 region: CASSSIAGGVTDTQYF. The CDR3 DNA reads TGTGCCAGCAGTTCTATAGCGGGAGGGGTCACAGATACGCAGTATTTT.